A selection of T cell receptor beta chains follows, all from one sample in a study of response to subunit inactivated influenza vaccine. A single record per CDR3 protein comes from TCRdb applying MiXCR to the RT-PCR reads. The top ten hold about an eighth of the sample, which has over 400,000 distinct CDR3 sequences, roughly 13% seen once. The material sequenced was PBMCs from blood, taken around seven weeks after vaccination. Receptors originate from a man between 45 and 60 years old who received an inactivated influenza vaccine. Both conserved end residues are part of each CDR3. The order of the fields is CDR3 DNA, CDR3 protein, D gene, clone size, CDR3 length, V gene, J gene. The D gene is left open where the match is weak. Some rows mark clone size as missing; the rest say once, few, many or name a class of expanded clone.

TGTGCCACCTCGGGACAGTATAATTCACCCCTCCACTTT	CATSGQYNSPLHF	TRBD1	.	13	TRBV2	TRBJ1-6
TGCGCCAGCAGCCAAGGGACAGGGTTGAGCACAGATACGCAGTATTTT	CASSQGTGLSTDTQYF	TRBD1	.	16	TRBV4-1	TRBJ2-3
TGTGCCAGCAGTTTATCAGGGGAGTTAACGCAGTATTTT	CASSLSGELTQYF	.	few	13	TRBV28	TRBJ2-3
TGTGCCAGCAGCGTAGCGGCGGGAGGATACAATGAGCAGTTCTTC	CASSVAAGGYNEQFF	TRBD2	.	15	TRBV9	TRBJ2-1
TGCAGCGTGGGGAGGGACAGCACTTACGAGCAGTACTTC	CSVGRDSTYEQYF	.	many	13	TRBV29-1	TRBJ2-7
TGTGCCAGCAACCAAGGGGCGTACGAGCAGTACTTC	CASNQGAYEQYF	.	many	12	TRBV6-6	TRBJ2-7
TGTGCCAGCAGTCCCCCCGGGGCTTTGTCCTACAATGAGCAGTTCTTC	CASSPPGALSYNEQFF	.	.	16	TRBV12-3/TRBV12-4	TRBJ2-1
TGTGCCAGCAGCGAGCGGGGGGCATGGGAGCAGTACTTC	CASSERGAWEQYF	TRBD2	.	13	TRBV7-2	TRBJ2-7
TGTGCCAGCAGTTTACCCCTAGCGGGGGGCCCTGGGCAGTTCTTC	CASSLPLAGGPGQFF	TRBD2	few	15	TRBV12-3/TRBV12-4	TRBJ2-1
TGTGCCAGCAGCTTAAGCCTAGCGCCTTACAATGAGCAGTTCTTC	CASSLSLAPYNEQFF	.	few	15	TRBV7-3	TRBJ2-1
TGTGCCAGCAGTCGTTGGGGACAGGACTACAACTATGGCTACACCTTC	CASSRWGQDYNYGYTF	TRBD1	.	16	TRBV27	TRBJ1-2
TGCAGTGCCCAATCCCCGTCCTACGAGCAGTACTTC	CSAQSPSYEQYF	.	.	12	TRBV20-1	TRBJ2-7
TGCAGTGCCCAGATCGGAATCCACGAGCTGTTTTTT	CSAQIGIHELFF	.	few	12	TRBV20-1	TRBJ2-2
TGTGCCAGCAGTTTACCCCGGGGAGGGGTGTACGAGCAGTACTTC	CASSLPRGGVYEQYF	TRBD2	.	15	TRBV12-3/TRBV12-4	TRBJ2-7
TGCGCCAGCAGGGAACTCACGTATGAGCAGTTCTTC	CASRELTYEQFF	.	once	12	TRBV10-2	TRBJ2-1
TGTGCCAGCACTCCTCTGGCAGGGACCTCCCACGAGCAGTACTTC	CASTPLAGTSHEQYF	.	few	15	TRBV2	TRBJ2-7
TGCAGCGTTAACCGGGACAGGGGCAATGAGCAGTTCTTC	CSVNRDRGNEQFF	TRBD1	few	13	TRBV29-1	TRBJ2-1
TGCAGTGCTAGAGGGGCAGGGGATGGCTACACCTTC	CSARGAGDGYTF	.	many	12	TRBV20-1	TRBJ1-2
TGTGCCAGCGGACAGGTGAACTATGGCTACACCTTC	CASGQVNYGYTF	TRBD1	few	12	TRBV19	TRBJ1-2
TGTGCCAGCAGCCAAGATCGTGAAGGGTATTACGAGCAGTACTTC	CASSQDREGYYEQYF	.	few	15	TRBV4-2	TRBJ2-7
TGTGCCAGCAGCGTAGGAACTTTTTACAATGAGCAGTTCTTC	CASSVGTFYNEQFF	.	many	14	TRBV7-9	TRBJ2-1
TGCGCCAGCAGCCAAGAAGACAGGGGGCGGACCCAGTACTTC	CASSQEDRGRTQYF	TRBD1	few	14	TRBV4-1	TRBJ2-5
TGTGCCACCAGCAGAGAATATCCGAGCTCCTACGAGCAGTACTTC	CATSREYPSSYEQYF	.	.	15	TRBV15	TRBJ2-7
TGTGCCAGCAGCTTCCAGGGGGTAGCTAATGAAAAACTGTTTTTT	CASSFQGVANEKLFF	TRBD1	.	15	TRBV11-2	TRBJ1-4
TGTGCCAGCACAACGGGCAGGTTCGGTTACGAGCAGTACTTC	CASTTGRFGYEQYF	.	.	14	TRBV28	TRBJ2-7
TGCGCCAGCAGCTTGGAAAGTGGGTACGAGCAGTACTTC	CASSLESGYEQYF	.	many	13	TRBV5-1	TRBJ2-7
TGTGCCAGCAGCCAAGAGCGGGGCTCCCAGTATTTT	CASSQERGSQYF	.	.	12	TRBV3-1	TRBJ2-3
TGTGCCAGCAGTTCCCCCCAGGGGGCCAATGAGCAGTTCTTC	CASSSPQGANEQFF	TRBD1	.	14	TRBV12-3/TRBV12-4	TRBJ2-1
TGCAGTGCTAGTGGTGCAACTGGTGAAAAACTGTTTTTT	CSASGATGEKLFF	.	few	13	TRBV20-1	TRBJ1-4
TGCAGCGCCGTTAACCCTTTGTCCTATGGCTACACCTTC	CSAVNPLSYGYTF	.	.	13	TRBV29-1	TRBJ1-2
TGTGCCAGCAGCCCTGGTGTTCGGTCGGGTCAAGAGACCCAGTACTTC	CASSPGVRSGQETQYF	.	few	16	TRBV5-5	TRBJ2-5
TGCGCCAGCAGCCAGACAGGGGCCTACTCCTACAATGAGCAGTTCTTC	CASSQTGAYSYNEQFF	TRBD1	few	16	TRBV4-3	TRBJ2-1
TGCGCCAGCAGCCAAGCCCCTAGCGCGAAAAACATTCAGTACTTC	CASSQAPSAKNIQYF	.	.	15	TRBV4-3	TRBJ2-4
TGTGCCAGCAGCTTGATTCTCCGGGACAGGGGTCCTGATACGCAGTATTTT	CASSLILRDRGPDTQYF	TRBD1	.	17	TRBV5-6	TRBJ2-3
TGTGCCAGCAGCGCAGGGACTAGCGGGAGAGTTACGCAGTATTTT	CASSAGTSGRVTQYF	TRBD2	many	15	TRBV7-3	TRBJ2-3
TGCGCCAGCAGTGAGGCCTTGATAGAAGCTTTCTTT	CASSEALIEAFF	.	few	12	TRBV10-2	TRBJ1-1
TGTGCCAGCAGCTTAGACGGATTGATCTACGAGCAGTACTTC	CASSLDGLIYEQYF	.	.	14	TRBV11-2	TRBJ2-7
TGTGCCAGTAGCCAACTCCCTGGGAGTGAGCAGTTCTTC	CASSQLPGSEQFF	.	.	13	TRBV19	TRBJ2-1
TGTGCCAGCAGCCGCGACGGTAGCGGGAGCGAGCAGTACTTC	CASSRDGSGSEQYF	TRBD2	few	14	TRBV7-8	TRBJ2-7
TGCAGTGCTAGAGATACCCGGGGGGGCCTCTACGAGCAGTACTTC	CSARDTRGGLYEQYF	TRBD2	few	15	TRBV20-1	TRBJ2-7
TGTGCCAGCAGCTTTGCAGGGACAGGGGCCTCTGGCTACACCTTC	CASSFAGTGASGYTF	TRBD1	many	15	TRBV7-2	TRBJ1-2
TGCGCCAGCAGCTGGAGCCTCGGACAGGGCTCGAAGACCCAGTACTTC	CASSWSLGQGSKTQYF	TRBD1	many	16	TRBV5-1	TRBJ2-5
TGTGCCAGCAGTCGAAAGGGGACGAACACTGAAGCTTTCTTT	CASSRKGTNTEAFF	.	many	14	TRBV12-3/TRBV12-4	TRBJ1-1
TGCGCCAGCAGCTTGGAACAGGGGGGAAACAATGAGCAGTTCTTC	CASSLEQGGNNEQFF	TRBD1	many	15	TRBV5-1	TRBJ2-1
TGTGCCACCAGTGACTGGGGACAGGCGGCCCTAGGGCAGTTCTTC	CATSDWGQAALGQFF	TRBD1	.	15	TRBV24-1	TRBJ2-1
TGCGCCAGCAGCTTAATAGGGGGCGAACGTGAAGCTTTCTTT	CASSLIGGEREAFF	TRBD1	.	14	TRBV5-1	TRBJ1-1
TGCAGTGCTAGAACTTTACCTAGCGGGAGTGGGGAGACCCAGTACTTC	CSARTLPSGSGETQYF	TRBD2	many	16	TRBV20-1	TRBJ2-5
TGTGCCAGCCGCTCGGCGAACACTGAAGCTTTCTTT	CASRSANTEAFF	.	few	12	TRBV9	TRBJ1-1
TGTGCCACCAGTGGCCGGACAGCCTCCACGTCCTCGCCTACCGGGGAGCTGTTTTTT	CATSGRTASTSSPTGELFF	.	few	19	TRBV24-1	TRBJ2-2